Shown below are 29 T cell receptor beta chains from a single sample sequenced in a study of cytomegalovirus exposure and HLA in healthy donors. Vbeta (60) and Jbeta (13) primers were used in the PCR. The table came from immunoSEQ multiplex PCR; TCRdb's copy has only in-frame clones and leaves some out. The profile shows about 140,000 clones, approximately 84% of them singletons. The sample consisted of PBMCs. These TCRs come from a man aged 25 to 45 in good health and CMV-seropositive.

The CDR3 protein is CASGGDTQYF. CDR3 nucleotides: TGTGCCAGCGGCGGAGATACGCAGTATTTT. The V call is TRBV28, the J call TRBJ2-3; no firm D call. Germline V gene sequence: CDR1 MDHEN, CDR2 SYDVKM. Between the trimmed V and J ends, which lost 8 bases and 5 bases, there was a span of 5 bases. The CDR3 extends over 10 amino acids.

This clone was counted a few times. J is TRBJ1-1 and V is TRBV10-3, with 7 bases lining up with TRBD1. V dropped 10 bases and J dropped 2; count of bases not matched to a gene: 10. Germline CDR1 and CDR2: ENHRY and SYGVKD. This CDR3 is 14 amino acids long. CDR3 in DNA: TGTGCCACACGCACCGGGACAGTAAACACTGAAGCTTTCTTT. Translated: CATRTGTVNTEAFF.

This chain links TRBV7-9 with TRBJ2-1; perhaps TRBD2 as D (6 bases). Germline CDR1 SEHNR, CDR2 FQNEAQ (reference sequence). V dropped 5 bases and J dropped 4 bases, with 18 bases sitting between them. The CDR3 runs to 16 residues. The CDR3 DNA is TGTGCCAGCAGCGGAGGGGTGGGGAGTCGGTACAATGAGCAGTTCTTC. This encodes CASSGGVGSRYNEQFF.

In DNA, the CDR3 is TGTGCCAGCAGCTTAGACGGGTACAATGAGCAGTTCTTC. Its translation: CASSLDGYNEQFF. V gene TRBV7-6 combines with J gene TRBJ2-1, with no clear D. Germline V gives CDR1 SGHVS, CDR2 FNYEAQ. The CDR3 has 13 residues. Trimming removed 1 base from V and 4 bases from J, with 5 bases in between. Based on the CDR3 plus reference TRBV7-6 and TRBJ2-1, the full variable domain is GAGVSQSPRYKVTKRGQDVALRCDPISGHVSLYWYRQALGQGPEFLTYFNYEAQQDKSGLPNDRFSAERPEGSISTLTIQRTEQRDSAMYRCASSLDGYNEQFFGPGTRLTVL.

This clone was counted only a few times. This chain links TRBV5-1 with TRBJ1-2, with D possibly being TRBD1 (5 bases). CDR1 is SGHRS and CDR2 is YFSETQ in the germline V gene. The V end lost 4 bases, the J end lost 4 bases, and 14 bases lay between the germline ends. This CDR3 is built from 14 residues. The CDR3 DNA is TGCGCCAGCAGCCAAGGGGACGGGAGCTATGGCTACACCTTC. Residues: CASSQGDGSYGYTF. The full variable domain, in which reference TRBV5-1 and TRBJ1-2 provide the parts outside the CDR3, is KAGVTQTPRYLIKTRGQQVTLSCSPISGHRSVSWYQQTPGQGLQFLFEYFSETQRNKGNFPGRFSGRQFSNSRSEMNVSTLELGDSALYLCASSQGDGSYGYTFGSGTRLTVV.

V gene TRBV28 combines with J gene TRBJ2-7; 8 bases align to TRBD1. The junction had 15 bases not matched to a gene; V was cut back by 8 bases and J by 3 bases. From germline, CDR1 is MDHEN and CDR2 SYDVKM. The CDR3 sequence is 16 residues long. The DNA for the CDR3 is TGTGCCAGCCTTTCCAGCAGGACAGGGTGGGTCTACGAGCAGTACTTC. Its protein product is CASLSSRTGWVYEQYF.

The chain recombines TRBV6-1 with TRBJ1-5; TRBD1 is a possible D gene (6 bases). The CDR3 covers 14 residues. Between the trimmed V and J ends, which lost 7 bases and 1 base, there was a span of 11 bases. Germline V CDR1 and CDR2: MNHNS, SASEGT. CDR3 sequence: CASISRGSNQPQHF. Written as DNA, the CDR3 is TGTGCCAGCATTAGCAGGGGAAGCAATCAGCCCCAGCATTTT.

V usage is TRBV5-8 and J usage is TRBJ2-6; no firm D call. Looked up from germline, CDR1 is SGHTS and CDR2 is YDEGEE. The V end was cut by 1 base, the J end by 0 bases, with 8 bases between. The CDR3 is made up of 16 amino acids. DNA for the CDR3: TGTGCCAGCAGCTTGTCCACATCCTCTGGGGCCAACGTCCTGACTTTC. Amino acid sequence: CASSLSTSSGANVLTF. Variable domain in full (rest from reference TRBV5-8 and TRBJ2-6): EAGVTQSPTHLIKTRGQQATLRCSPISGHTSVYWYQQALGLGLQFLLWYDEGEERNRGNFPPRFSGRQFPNYSSELNVNALELEDSALYLCASSLSTSSGANVLTFGAGSRLTVL.

The chain links TRBV29-1 to TRBJ2-7; 8 bases are a match to TRBD1. The CDR3 extends over 13 amino acids. V dropped 4 bases and J dropped 3; count of bases not matched to a gene: 5. From germline, CDR1 is SQVTM and CDR2 ANQGSEA. CDR3 bases: TGCAGCGTTGCGACAGGGGAGTACTACGAGCAGTACTTC. It yields the protein CSVATGEYYEQYF.

V is TRBV2 and J is TRBJ1-1; the D is unclear. Trimming left V 5 bases short and J 5 bases short, with 15 bases between. This CDR3 spans 14 amino acids. CDR1 is SNHLY and CDR2 is FYNNEI in the germline V gene. DNA of the CDR3: TGTGCCAGCAGTCCCGTGTCGGAGGATACTGAAGCTTTCTTT. Translated: CASSPVSEDTEAFF.

The J gene is TRBJ1-6, the V gene TRBV5-6; 7 bases are a match to TRBD1. CDR1 and CDR2 (germline): SGHDT, YYEEEE. CDR3 length equals 15 residues. J was trimmed by 4 bases and V by 2 bases; bases with no gene match: 3. CDR3 residues: CASSFWGQYNSPLHF. For the CDR3, the DNA is TGTGCCAGCAGCTTTTGGGGACAGTATAATTCACCCCTCCACTTT.

The V call is TRBV4-1, the J call TRBJ2-1; 12 positions agree with TRBD2. CDR3 size: 16 residues. In germline, CDR1 is MGHRA, CDR2 YSYEKL. The V segment lost 1 base and the J segment 7 bases; nucleotides outside the gene matches: 5. The CDR3 region is CASSQVTSGSVNEQFF. CDR3 sequence (DNA): TGCGCCAGCAGCCAAGTGACTAGCGGGAGCGTTAATGAGCAGTTCTTC.

V usage is TRBV6-6 and J usage is TRBJ2-7; D is perhaps TRBD2 (5 bases). Germline V lookup: CDR1 MNHNY, CDR2 SVGAGI (reference sequence). There are 13 residues in the CDR3. V shed 8 bases and J shed 3 bases, with 14 bases lying between them. The CDR3 DNA follows: TGTGCCAGCTCTTTAGAGGGAGTCTACGAGCAGTACTTC. The encoded protein is CASSLEGVYEQYF.

The chain's CDR3 is CSVARGLVETQYF. As DNA, the CDR3 is TGCAGCGTGGCTCGGGGACTAGTGGAGACCCAGTACTTC. This chain links TRBV29-1 with TRBJ2-5; 8 positions match TRBD2. The trim removed 6 bases at V and 5 bases at J, leaving 8 bases unmatched. CDR1 is SQVTM, CDR2 ANQGSEA, per germline. This CDR3 has 13 amino acids.

The CDR3 bases are TGTGCCAGCAGCCAAGATCTCACGGGGGACGTGAACAATGAGCAGTTCTTC. This gives the protein CASSQDLTGDVNNEQFF. The genes are TRBV4-2 and TRBJ2-1; D perhaps matches TRBD2 (6 bases). The V gene's germline CDR1 is LGHNA and CDR2 YNFKEQ. Between the trimmed V and J ends, which lost 0 bases and 5 bases, there was a span of 17 bases. This CDR3 is 17 amino acids long.

The V and J genes are TRBV9 and TRBJ2-7, with a weak D call TRBD2 (5 bases). Germline values: CDR1 SGDLS, CDR2 YYNGEE. Trimming left V 3 bases short and J 6 bases short, with 16 bases between. This CDR3 comprises 14 residues. CDR3 sequence: CASSEGRGLGEQYF. DNA for the CDR3: TGTGCCAGCAGCGAAGGGAGAGGGTTGGGCGAGCAGTACTTC.

This chain links TRBV5-8 with TRBJ1-3; 9 bases are shared with TRBD1. Germline assignment: CDR1 SGHTS and CDR2 YDEGEE. This CDR3 comprises 16 residues. After removal of 0 bases from V and 3 bases from J, the junction contained 4 bases not matched to a gene. The CDR3 loop reads CASSLGDRDYGNTIYF. The CDR3 region has the DNA TGTGCCAGCAGCTTGGGGGACAGGGATTATGGAAACACCATATATTTT.

The chain is built from TRBV6-5 and TRBJ2-1; 7 bases map to TRBD1. CDR3 length: 15 amino acids. The germline gives CDR1 MNHEY, CDR2 SVGAGI. The junction had 3 bases not matched to a gene; V was cut back by 0 bases and J by 4 bases. The CDR3, as DNA: TGTGCCAGCAGTTACTCGGCGACAGGGTACAATGAGCAGTTCTTC. Protein: CASSYSATGYNEQFF.

Of note for this clone: One end of the junction varies from germline; a read error may be responsible. The chain uses TRBV7-9 and TRBJ2-5; 8 positions agree with TRBD2. The germline CDR1 and CDR2 sequences are SEHNR and FQNEAQ (reference sequence). The CDR3 runs 14 residues. This CDR3 reads CSSSLYGGEETQYF. The CDR3, as DNA: TGTTCCAGCAGCTTATACGGGGGGGAAGAGACCCAGTACTTC.

This clone was seen only a few times. This chain links TRBV2 with TRBJ2-7; 9 bases map to TRBD2. Germline V gives CDR1 SNHLY, CDR2 FYNNEI. The CDR3 has 16 residues. V lost 5 bases, J lost 7 bases, and 15 bases stayed unmatched. In DNA form, the CDR3 reads TGTGCCAGCAGTCTGAAAATTAGCGGGAGATCGGGGGAGCAGTACTTC. Residues: CASSLKISGRSGEQYF. Filled out from reference TRBV2 and TRBJ2-7, the complete variable domain reads EPEVTQTPSHQVTQMGQEVILRCVPISNHLYFYWYRQILGQKVEFLVSFYNNEISEKSEIFDDQFSVERPDGSNFTLKIRSTKLEDSAMYFCASSLKISGRSGEQYFGPGTRLTVT.

The V gene is TRBV5-1, the J gene TRBJ1-1, with D possibly matching TRBD1 (6 bases). CDR3 length: 17 amino acids. The V and J ends lost 2 bases and 5 bases respectively, with 22 bases between them. Germline CDR1 is SGHRS and CDR2 is YFSETQ. CDR3 DNA sequence: TGCGCCAGCAGCTTTGACAGGACAGCCTTGGTGGGAACTGAAGCTTTCTTT. This sequence encodes CASSFDRTALVGTEAFF. Full variable domain (outside the CDR3, taken from reference TRBV5-1 and TRBJ1-1): KAGVTQTPRYLIKTRGQQVTLSCSPISGHRSVSWYQQTPGQGLQFLFEYFSETQRNKGNFPGRFSGRQFSNSRSEMNVSTLELGDSALYLCASSFDRTALVGTEAFFGQGTRLTVV.

This chain uses TRBV7-9 with TRBJ2-3; the match to TRBD2 covers 8 bases. The CDR3 is 15 amino acids. After removal of 5 bases from V and 1 base from J, the junction contained 5 bases not matched to a gene. Germline V CDR1 and CDR2: SEHNR, FQNEAQ (reference sequence). The CDR3 protein is CASSPSGSGTDTQYF. Written as DNA, the CDR3 is TGTGCCAGCAGCCCTAGCGGGTCGGGCACAGATACGCAGTATTTT.

This chain joins TRBV7-9 and TRBJ1-1; tentatively, D is TRBD1 (5 bases). The germline gives CDR1 SEHNR, CDR2 FQNEAQ (reference sequence). The CDR3 extends over 15 amino acids. The germline V and J ends were trimmed by 3 bases and 0 bases, with 11 bases remaining between them. The DNA for the CDR3 is TGTGCCAGCAGCTTGGGGCCGTCTCTGAACACTGAAGCTTTCTTT. Translated: CASSLGPSLNTEAFF.

The rearrangement links TRBV18 to TRBJ2-7; 7 nucleotides match TRBD2. The CDR3 has 15 amino acids. V lost 3 bases and J lost 0; bases outside the gene matches: 5. Germline values: CDR1 KGHSH, CDR2 LQKENI. DNA of the CDR3: TGTGCCAGCTCACCCCCGGGACTAAGCTCCTACGAGCAGTACTTC. This translates into CASSPPGLSSYEQYF. Based on the CDR3 plus reference TRBV18 and TRBJ2-7, the full variable domain is NAGVMQNPRHLVRRRGQEARLRCSPMKGHSHVYWYRQLPEEGLKFMVYLQKENIIDESGMPKERFSAEFPKEGPSILRIQQVVRGDSAAYFCASSPPGLSSYEQYFGPGTRLTVT.

The V call is TRBV7-8, the J call TRBJ2-1; D might be TRBD1 (5 bases). Germline V lookup: CDR1 SGHVS, CDR2 FQNEAQ. V lost 5 bases to trimming and J lost 4 bases, with 15 bases between them. This CDR3 has 15 amino acids. The CDR3 sequence is CASSGAPTEYNEQFF. The CDR3 DNA reads as TGTGCCAGCAGCGGCGCGCCGACAGAGTACAATGAGCAGTTCTTC.

The V and J genes are TRBV5-4 and TRBJ2-2; D unresolved. CDR1 SGHNT and CDR2 YYREEE come from the germline V gene (reference sequence). The CDR3 extends over 16 amino acids. V was shortened by 1 base and J by 1 base, with 11 bases between the two germline ends. CDR3 DNA: TGTGCCAGCAGCTTGCGCCCCCAGCGGAACACCGGGGAGCTGTTTTTT. It codes for CASSLRPQRNTGELFF.

V gene TRBV11-2 combines with J gene TRBJ2-1; 13 bases are shared with TRBD2. V gave up 6 bases and J gave up 6 bases; unmatched junction bases: 8. The CDR3 is 16 residues long. CDR1 is SGHAT, CDR2 FQNNGV, per germline. This CDR3 is CASRVTSGRAGNEQFF. DNA of the CDR3: TGTGCCAGCAGAGTCACTAGCGGGAGGGCCGGCAATGAGCAGTTCTTC.

The chain joins TRBV9 to TRBJ1-2; 12 bases map to TRBD1. The CDR3 is 18 residues long. The V segment lost 0 bases and the J segment 1 base; nucleotides outside the gene matches: 7. Germline V CDR1 and CDR2: SGDLS, YYNGEE. CDR3 sequence reads: CASSVGGTGGLGNYGYTF. The CDR3 DNA reads as TGTGCCAGCAGCGTAGGGGGGACAGGGGGCCTCGGTAACTATGGCTACACCTTC.

This chain connects TRBV21-1 to TRBJ2-5; TRBD1, the table's D call, lacks a check against the DNA. TRBV21-1 is tagged as a pseudogene. The CDR3 is 14 residues long. The CDR3 region has the DNA TGTGCCAGCAGCCTTGACAGGGGAGAAGAGACCCAGTACTTC. As protein: CASSLDRGEETQYF.